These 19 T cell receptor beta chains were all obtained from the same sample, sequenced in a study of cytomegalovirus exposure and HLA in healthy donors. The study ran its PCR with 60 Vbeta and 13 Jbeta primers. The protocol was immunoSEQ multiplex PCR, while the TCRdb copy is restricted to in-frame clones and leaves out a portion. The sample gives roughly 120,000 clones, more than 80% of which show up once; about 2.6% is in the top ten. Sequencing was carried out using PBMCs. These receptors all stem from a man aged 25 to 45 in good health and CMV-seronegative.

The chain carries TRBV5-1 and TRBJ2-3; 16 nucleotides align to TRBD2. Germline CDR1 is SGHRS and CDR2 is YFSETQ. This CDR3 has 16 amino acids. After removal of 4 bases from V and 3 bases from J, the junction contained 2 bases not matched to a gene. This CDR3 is CASSPGLAGGTDTQYF. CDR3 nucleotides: TGCGCCAGCAGCCCGGGACTAGCGGGAGGGACAGATACGCAGTATTTT.

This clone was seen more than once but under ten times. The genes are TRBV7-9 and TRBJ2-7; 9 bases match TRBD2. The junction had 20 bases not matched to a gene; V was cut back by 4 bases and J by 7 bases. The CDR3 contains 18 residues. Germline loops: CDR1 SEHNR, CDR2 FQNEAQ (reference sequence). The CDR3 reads CASSSPMVAGEVRGEQYF. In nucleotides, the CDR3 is TGTGCCAGCAGCTCCCCCATGGTAGCGGGAGAGGTACGAGGGGAGCAGTACTTC.

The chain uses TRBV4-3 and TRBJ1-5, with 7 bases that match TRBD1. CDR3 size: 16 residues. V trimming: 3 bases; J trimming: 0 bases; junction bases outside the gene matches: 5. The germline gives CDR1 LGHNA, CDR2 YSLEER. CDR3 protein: CASSQGQPYSNQPQHF. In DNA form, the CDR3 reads TGCGCCAGCAGCCAGGGACAGCCTTATAGCAATCAGCCCCAGCATTTT.

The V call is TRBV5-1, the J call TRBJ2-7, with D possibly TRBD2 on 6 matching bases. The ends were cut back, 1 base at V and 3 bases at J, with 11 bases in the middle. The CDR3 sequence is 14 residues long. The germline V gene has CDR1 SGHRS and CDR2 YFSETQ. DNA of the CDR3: TGCGCCAGCAGCTTGAGACTAGAAATCTACGAGCAGTACTTC. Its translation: CASSLRLEIYEQYF.

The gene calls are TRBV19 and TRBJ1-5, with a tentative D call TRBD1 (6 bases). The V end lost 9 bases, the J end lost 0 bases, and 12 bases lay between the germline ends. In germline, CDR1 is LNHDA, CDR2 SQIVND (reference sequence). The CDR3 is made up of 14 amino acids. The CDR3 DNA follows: TGTGCCAGCACTGGACAGAATAGCAATCAGCCCCAGCATTTT. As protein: CASTGQNSNQPQHF.

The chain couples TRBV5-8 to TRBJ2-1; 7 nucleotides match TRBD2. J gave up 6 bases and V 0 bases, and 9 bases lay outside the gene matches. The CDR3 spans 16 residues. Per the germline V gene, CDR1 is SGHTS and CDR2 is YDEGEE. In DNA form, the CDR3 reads TGTGCCAGCAGCTTGGCATCGGCTAGCGGAGGCAATGAGCAGTTCTTC. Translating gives CASSLASASGGNEQFF.

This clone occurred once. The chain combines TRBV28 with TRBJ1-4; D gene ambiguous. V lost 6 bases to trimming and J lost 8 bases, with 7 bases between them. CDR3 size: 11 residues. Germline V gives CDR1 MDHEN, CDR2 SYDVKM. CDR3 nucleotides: TGTGCCAGCAGGGTACAGGAAAAACTGTTTTTT. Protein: CASRVQEKLFF.

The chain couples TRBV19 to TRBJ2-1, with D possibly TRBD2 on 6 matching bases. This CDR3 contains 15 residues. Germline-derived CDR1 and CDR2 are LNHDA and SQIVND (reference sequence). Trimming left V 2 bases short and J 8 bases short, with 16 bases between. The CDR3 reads CASSIRDSLGDEQFF. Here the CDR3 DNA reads TGTGCCAGTAGTATACGGGACTCCCTCGGGGATGAGCAGTTCTTC.

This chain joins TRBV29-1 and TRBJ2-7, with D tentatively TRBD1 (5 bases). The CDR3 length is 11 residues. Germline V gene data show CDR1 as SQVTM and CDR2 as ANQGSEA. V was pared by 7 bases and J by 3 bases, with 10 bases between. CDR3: CSGNQGYEQYF. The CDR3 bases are TGCAGCGGGAATCAGGGCTACGAGCAGTACTTC.

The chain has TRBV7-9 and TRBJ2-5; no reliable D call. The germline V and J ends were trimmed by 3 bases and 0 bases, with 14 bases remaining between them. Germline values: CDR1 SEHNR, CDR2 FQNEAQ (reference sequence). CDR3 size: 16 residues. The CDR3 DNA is TGTGCCAGCAGCTTCCCAGGCTCACCGTACCAAGAGACCCAGTACTTC. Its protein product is CASSFPGSPYQETQYF.

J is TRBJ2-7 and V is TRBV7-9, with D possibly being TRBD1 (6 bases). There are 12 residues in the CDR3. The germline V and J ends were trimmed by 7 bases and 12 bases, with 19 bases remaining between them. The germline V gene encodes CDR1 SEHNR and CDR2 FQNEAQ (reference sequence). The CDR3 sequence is CASTTGPLDWYF. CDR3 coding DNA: TGTGCCAGCACTACAGGGCCGCTAGATTGGTACTTC.

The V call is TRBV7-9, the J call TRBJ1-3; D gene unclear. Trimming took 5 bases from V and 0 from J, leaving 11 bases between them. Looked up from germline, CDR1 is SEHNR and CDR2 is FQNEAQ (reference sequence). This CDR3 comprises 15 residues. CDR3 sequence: CASSNYKDSGNTIYF. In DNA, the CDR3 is TGTGCCAGCAGCAACTACAAGGACTCTGGAAACACCATATATTTT.

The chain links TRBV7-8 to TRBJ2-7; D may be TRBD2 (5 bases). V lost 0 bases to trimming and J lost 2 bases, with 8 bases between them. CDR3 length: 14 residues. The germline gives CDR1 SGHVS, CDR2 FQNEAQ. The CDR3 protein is CASSLARVPYEQYF. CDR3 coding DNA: TGTGCCAGCAGCTTAGCGAGGGTCCCCTACGAGCAGTACTTC.

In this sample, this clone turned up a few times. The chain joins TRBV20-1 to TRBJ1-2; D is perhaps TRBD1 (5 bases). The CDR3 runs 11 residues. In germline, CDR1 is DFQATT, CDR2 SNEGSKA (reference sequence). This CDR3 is CSSEQEYGYTF. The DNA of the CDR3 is TGCAGCTCGGAACAGGAGTATGGCTACACCTTC.

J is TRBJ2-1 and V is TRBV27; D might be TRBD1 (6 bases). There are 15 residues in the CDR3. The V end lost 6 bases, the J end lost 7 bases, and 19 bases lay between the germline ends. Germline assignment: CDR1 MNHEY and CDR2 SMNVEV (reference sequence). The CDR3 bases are TGTGCCAGCAGCAGCTCGGACAGACTAAAAAATGAGCAGTTCTTC. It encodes CASSSSDRLKNEQFF.

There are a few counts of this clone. In DNA, the CDR3 is TGTGCCAGCAGCTTAGACGGGTTACCTGAAGCTTTCTTT. This translates into CASSLDGLPEAFF. The V call is TRBV7-9, the J call TRBJ1-1; D is undetermined. The CDR3 contains 13 residues. Germline V lookup: CDR1 SEHNR, CDR2 FQNEAQ (reference sequence). The V end was cut by 1 base, the J end by 6 bases, with 9 bases between.

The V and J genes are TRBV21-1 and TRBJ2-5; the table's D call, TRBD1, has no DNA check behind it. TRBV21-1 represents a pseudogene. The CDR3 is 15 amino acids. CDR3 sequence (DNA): TGTGCCAGCAGCAAAGAGGACAAGGGGCAAGAGACCCAGTACTTC. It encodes CASSKEDKGQETQYF.

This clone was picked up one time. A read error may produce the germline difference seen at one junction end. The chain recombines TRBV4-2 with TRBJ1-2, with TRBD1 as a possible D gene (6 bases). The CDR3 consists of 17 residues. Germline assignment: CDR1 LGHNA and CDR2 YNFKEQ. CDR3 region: CASSQAGGAGGGGRYPF. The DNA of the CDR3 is TGTGCCAGCAGCCAAGCGGGAGGGGCCGGGGGGGGCGGGCGCTACCCCTTC.

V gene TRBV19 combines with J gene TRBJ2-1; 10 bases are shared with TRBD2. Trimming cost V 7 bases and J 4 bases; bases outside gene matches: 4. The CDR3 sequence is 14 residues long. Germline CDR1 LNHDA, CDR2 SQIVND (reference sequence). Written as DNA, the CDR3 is TGTGCCAGTAATCTAGCGGGGGCTTACAATGAGCAGTTCTTC. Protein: CASNLAGAYNEQFF.